This T cell receptor (beta chain) stems from a study of blood T cells in healthy people across ages. Using a J-beta primer mix together with a sample-barcoded 5' primer, a second PCR was run for about 6 to 11 cycles. In TCRdb, the 5' RACE reads were re-called with MiXCR into one record per CDR3 protein. Of under 750,000 distinct CDR3 sequences in the sample, roughly 43% are singletons; the top ten hold just under 25%. Study results and limitations: As age increased, TCR beta diversity per million T cells fell in a roughly linear fashion. Greater diversity and more naive CD4+ cells were seen in long-lived donors than in aged donors.

Note on this clonotype: Antigen unknown.

From germline, CDR1 is SGHAT and CDR2 FQNNGV. This CDR3 comprises 16 residues. V was shortened by 1 base and J by 0 bases, with 12 bases between the two germline ends. The TCR originated in a man older than 75 in good health. The chain employs TRBV11-2 and TRBJ2-5; D gene unclear. Sequenced input: blood. The CDR3 protein is CASSLVPPDHQETQYF. DNA of the CDR3: TGTGCCAGCAGCTTAGTTCCCCCAGATCACCAAGAGACCCAGTACTTC.